This TCR beta chain originates from a study of regulatory T cells in long-lasting Graves disease. Study outcomes and limitations: Whereas new patients shared about a thousand public clonotypes, persistent patients shared more, at a few thousand. Persistent disease favored TRBV28, TRBJ1-2 and TRBJ2-5.

This clonotype was counted between two and nine times. The antigen is not known. This sample's time point: persistent/refractory GD, antithyroid drugs over 5 years with positive TRAb. Making the TCR library involved RNA that had been extracted from PBMCs. The CDR3 has 14 residues. Germline V CDR1 and CDR2: SGHAT, FQNNGV. V lost 1 base, J lost 7 bases, and 11 bases lay in between. Arm-PCR of CDR3 regions and iRepertoire HTBI primers were used to build TCR beta libraries. MiXCR was run by TCRdb on the multiplex PCR reads, yielding one entry per CDR3 protein. The repertoire holds 650,000 to 850,000 distinct CDR3 sequences, with around 32% as singletons.

The receptor comes from a female donor with Graves disease. V and J are TRBV11-2 and TRBJ1-5; D is ambiguous. The source was peripheral blood mononuclear cells (PBMCs), collected when the disease was refractory, from a patient treated with antithyroid drugs. The CDR3: CASSLVGESQPQHF. Written as DNA, the CDR3 is TGTGCCAGCAGCTTAGTCGGGGAGAGCCAGCCCCAGCATTTT.